This T cell receptor beta chain was sequenced for a study of T-cell reconstitution after alpha-beta-depleted transplantation in children. General study results and limits: It was reported that alpha-beta T cells came from several hundred expanded graft clones (about two months after transplant).

This clonotype was recorded many times. Its specificity is not known. The library targeted TCRbeta and was prepared with unique molecular identifiers. Each CDR3 protein is one row after TCRdb ran MiXCR on the PCR reads. Among hundreds of thousands of distinct CDR3 sequences listed, over 20% were seen once. The CDR3 totals 15 residues. The starting material was PBMCs, obtained before TCRalphabeta/CD19-depleted stem cell transplant. This chain uses TRBV21-1 with TRBJ2-7; TRBD1 is the table's D call, not checked against the DNA. TRBV21-1 represents a pseudogene. This receptor was obtained from a girl under 10 years old with Fanconi anemia, due to receive a stem cell transplant. The CDR3 reads CASRVHWTVTYEQYF. The DNA of the CDR3 is TGTGCCAGCAGAGTCCATTGGACAGTCACCTACGAGCAGTACTTC.